This T cell receptor (beta chain) was sequenced in a study of cytomegalovirus exposure and HLA in healthy donors. The PCR ran on 60 Vbeta and 13 Jbeta primers. Some clones are missing from TCRdb's copy, which holds only in-frame ones; the method was immunoSEQ multiplex PCR. The sample shows some 60,000 clones, approximately 89% of them seen only once. J gave up 4 bases and V 6 bases, and 8 bases lay outside the gene matches. This CDR3 region has 15 residues. Germline-derived CDR1 and CDR2 are SNHLY and FYNNEI. The V call is TRBV2, the J call TRBJ2-3, with 9 bases fitting TRBD1. Material: PBMCs. This TCR came from a man between 18 and 29 years old in good health and CMV-seronegative. CDR3 nucleotide sequence: TGTGCCAGCAGCGACCGGGACAGGGCCCCAGATACGCAGTATTTT. This translates into CASSDRDRAPDTQYF.